Listed below are T cell receptor beta chains from one sample, sequenced in a study of spatial heterogeneity in lung cancer. TCRdb redid the calling of the 5' RACE reads with MiXCR, one entry per CDR3 protein. The sample gives 39,000 or so distinct CDR3 sequences, around 7.5% of which show up once; roughly 28% is in the top ten. Here the sequenced sample was PBMCs, taken at surgery. The receptors derive from a male donor with early-stage non-small cell lung cancer. The CDR3 runs from the conserved cysteine through the conserved F or W. The D gene is left open where the match is weak. Where a row states a size, it is once, few, many or the class of an expanded clone; other rows omit it.

-,TRBV29-1,many,TRBJ1-1,CSVVPGNTEAFF,TGCAGCGTCGTCCCGGGAAACACTGAAGCTTTCTTT
TRBD1,TRBV12-5,-,TRBJ2-6,CASDYWTGPDSGANVLTF,TGTGCTAGTGATTACTGGACAGGGCCCGACTCTGGGGCCAACGTCCTGACTTTC
-,TRBV7-7,many,TRBJ2-1,CASSLAFDNEQFF,TGTGCTAGCAGCTTAGCCTTTGACAATGAGCAGTTCTTC
TRBD2,TRBV11-2,many,TRBJ2-5,CASSWTRSRLETQYF,TGTGCCAGCAGCTGGACTAGATCGCGTTTGGAGACCCAGTACTTC
-,TRBV28,many,TRBJ2-5,CASAAELFGETQYF,TGTGCCAGCGCCGCCGAACTTTTTGGGGAGACCCAGTACTTC
-,TRBV2,many,TRBJ1-3,CASSDLRPGLAWSGNTIYF,TGTGCCAGCAGTGACCTTAGACCGGGACTGGCGTGGTCTGGAAACACCATATATTTT
-,TRBV3-1,many,TRBJ2-3,CASSQKGSLSTDTQYF,TGTGCCAGCAGCCAGAAGGGTAGCCTGAGCACAGATACGCAGTATTTT
TRBD1,TRBV2,few,TRBJ1-6,CASRAGGVSPLHF,TGTGCCAGCAGGGCAGGGGGAGTTTCACCCCTCCACTTT
TRBD2,TRBV7-9,many,TRBJ2-3,CASSPVRLAGGTDTQYF,TGTGCCAGCAGCCCGGTCCGACTAGCGGGGGGCACAGATACGCAGTATTTT
-,TRBV19,many,TRBJ2-1,CASSLAPGSYNEQFF,TGTGCCAGTAGCCTAGCCCCCGGCTCCTACAATGAGCAGTTCTTC
TRBD1,TRBV15,-,TRBJ2-7,CATSKTGGAYEQYF,TGTGCCACCAGCAAGACAGGGGGTGCCTACGAGCAGTACTTC
-,TRBV7-8,few,TRBJ2-7,CASSSVKGSSYEQYF,TGTGCCAGCAGCTCCGTGAAAGGCAGCTCCTACGAGCAGTACTTC
TRBD1,TRBV20-1,many,TRBJ1-1,CSARFGTGGTEAFF,TGCAGTGCCAGGTTCGGGACAGGGGGAACTGAAGCTTTCTTT
-,TRBV10-3,many,TRBJ1-1,CAIRLHENTEAFF,TGTGCCATCAGGCTACACGAGAACACTGAAGCTTTCTTT
-,TRBV6-5,-,TRBJ1-1,CASSQLGRKIEAFF,TGTGCCAGCAGTCAACTGGGACGAAAGATCGAAGCTTTCTTT
TRBD1,TRBV6-2/TRBV6-3,-,TRBJ2-7,CASSMGTGALRSYEQYF,TGTGCCAGCAGCATGGGGACAGGGGCCCTTAGATCCTACGAGCAGTACTTC
-,TRBV12-3/TRBV12-4,many,TRBJ1-1,CASTGQNTEAFF,TGTGCCAGCACGGGACAAAACACTGAAGCTTTCTTT
TRBD1,TRBV20-1,-,TRBJ1-4,CSAKTGQDEKLFF,TGCAGTGCTAAGACAGGGCAGGATGAAAAACTGTTTTTT
-,TRBV6-2/TRBV6-3,many,TRBJ1-1,CASMGGQLNTEAFF,TGTGCCAGCATGGGGGGCCAACTGAACACTGAAGCTTTCTTT
TRBD2,TRBV4-3,many,TRBJ2-2,CASSPRTSGGRGTGELFF,TGCGCCAGCAGCCCCCGGACTAGCGGGGGCCGGGGCACCGGGGAGCTGTTTTTT
TRBD2,TRBV4-3,many,TRBJ2-2,CASSQVPSGRVKGELFF,TGCGCCAGCAGCCAAGTACCTAGCGGGAGGGTTAAGGGGGAGCTGTTTTTT
-,TRBV20-1,-,TRBJ1-1,CSARGRGSFINTEAFF,TGCAGTGCTAGAGGGCGGGGCAGCTTTATTAACACTGAAGCTTTCTTT
-,TRBV7-2,few,TRBJ2-7,CASSEYRSSYEQYF,TGTGCCAGCAGCGAGTATCGGAGCTCCTACGAGCAGTACTTC
-,TRBV27,-,TRBJ1-2,CASRGAAGRDDYGYTF,TGTGCCAGCAGGGGGGCGGCGGGCAGGGATGACTATGGCTACACCTTC
TRBD2,TRBV12-5,few,TRBJ2-5,CASGLRLAGNQETQYF,TGTGCTAGTGGTCTCAGACTAGCGGGAAACCAAGAGACCCAGTACTTC
-,TRBV7-3,-,TRBJ2-1,CASRRSGQNEQFF,TGTGCCAGCCGTAGATCCGGACAAAATGAGCAGTTCTTC
TRBD1,TRBV24-1,-,TRBJ2-1,CATSGKPGQGHNEQFF,TGTGCCACCAGTGGAAAACCGGGACAGGGCCACAATGAGCAGTTCTTC